A selection of T cell receptor beta chains follows, all from one sample in a study of cytotoxic CD8 clonotypes in ibrutinib-treated CLL. Sequencing used immunoSEQ multiplex PCR; TCRdb keeps in-frame clones, though not all of them. In the table there are 250,000 to 350,000 clones, approximately 76% of which are singletons. The sample consisted of PBMCs, taken at disease progression, from a patient treated with ibrutinib. Receptor source: a human donor with chronic lymphocytic leukemia. Both conserved end residues are part of each CDR3. The D gene is left open where the match is weak. Clone size, where shown, is once, few, many, or a class for clones that have expanded.

TRBD1	TRBJ1-2	TRBV6-1	-	CASSGRQGSYGYTF	TGTGCCAGCAGTGGGCGACAGGGGAGCTATGGCTACACCTTC
-	TRBJ2-3	TRBV6-1	-	CASRRTTDTDTQYF	TGTGCCAGCAGGAGGACTACCGACACAGATACGCAGTATTTT
-	TRBJ2-3	TRBV2	-	CASRDPSDTDTQYF	TGTGCCAGCAGGGACCCATCGGACACAGATACGCAGTATTTT
-	TRBJ1-2	TRBV11-2	few	CASSQGHFYGYTF	TGTGCCAGCAGCCAAGGACACTTTTATGGCTACACCTTC
-	TRBJ2-7	TRBV14	-	CASSQDRGHEQYF	TGTGCCAGCAGCCAGGACAGAGGCCACGAGCAGTACTTC
-	TRBJ2-7	TRBV14	once	CASSQGLSSKQYF	TGTGCCAGCAGCCAAGGGCTTTCGAGTAAGCAGTACTTC
TRBD2	TRBJ2-1	TRBV11-3	-	CASSLDGFGGGPDNEQFF	TGTGCCAGCAGCTTAGATGGGTTCGGGGGAGGGCCGGATAATGAGCAGTTCTTC
-	TRBJ1-6	TRBV19	-	CASSPGHSDHSPLHF	TGTGCCAGTAGCCCGGGACATTCGGACCATTCACCCCTCCACTTT
-	TRBJ1-1	TRBV28	-	CASSVQLNTEAFF	TGTGCCAGCAGCGTTCAGTTGAACACTGAAGCTTTCTTT
-	TRBJ2-7	TRBV19	-	CASSILPSYEQYF	TGTGCCAGTAGTATTTTGCCTAGCTACGAGCAGTACTTC
TRBD1	TRBJ1-2	TRBV29-1	-	CSVDKGGGAGYTF	TGCAGCGTTGACAAGGGAGGGGGCGCTGGCTACACCTTC
-	TRBJ1-2	TRBV9	few	CASSSGVYGYTF	TGTGCCAGCAGCTCAGGGGTCTATGGCTACACCTTC
TRBD1	TRBJ2-5	TRBV19	-	CASSIRDRVRETQYF	TGTGCCAGTAGTATCCGGGACAGGGTTCGAGAGACCCAGTACTTC
-	TRBJ2-5	TRBV6-1	-	CASRHINQETQYF	TGTGCCAGCAGACACATCAACCAAGAGACCCAGTACTTC
-	TRBJ2-7	TRBV7-8	-	CASKNGALAYEQYF	TGTGCCAGCAAGAACGGAGCCTTGGCCTACGAGCAGTACTTC
-	TRBJ1-4	TRBV2	-	CARTGTDNEKLFF	TGTGCCAGAACCGGGACCGACAATGAAAAACTGTTTTTT
-	TRBJ2-3	TRBV9	-	CASSVSSLYTDTQYF	TGTGCCAGCAGCGTATCCTCGTTATACACAGATACGCAGTATTTT
TRBD2	TRBJ2-3	TRBV27	-	CASSKPGLATDTQYF	TGTGCCAGCAGTAAGCCGGGACTAGCAACAGATACGCAGTATTTT
TRBD1	TRBJ2-2	TRBV5-1	few	CASSSGQGLPDTGELFF	TGCGCCAGCAGCTCAGGACAGGGCCTCCCGGACACCGGGGAGCTGTTTTTT
TRBD2	TRBJ2-2	TRBV2	-	CASGGLAGTGELFF	TGTGCCAGTGGTGGACTAGCTGGCACCGGGGAGCTGTTTTTT
-	TRBJ1-1	TRBV7-3	-	CASSEGGHWTEAFF	TGTGCCAGCAGCGAGGGGGGACACTGGACTGAAGCTTTCTTT
-	TRBJ2-4	TRBV6-5	few	CASSYGLAKNIQYF	TGTGCCAGCAGTTACGGGTTAGCCAAAAACATTCAGTACTTC
-	TRBJ1-2	TRBV4-1	-	CASSQVGAGHFGYTF	TGCGCCAGCAGCCAAGTAGGGGCAGGACATTTTGGCTACACCTTC
-	TRBJ1-4	TRBV5-1	-	CASARGVDEKLFF	TGCGCCAGCGCCCGGGGGGTGGATGAAAAACTGTTTTTT
TRBD1	TRBJ2-2	TRBV7-9	-	CASRLDRANTGELFF	TGTGCCAGCAGGCTCGACAGGGCGAACACCGGGGAGCTGTTTTTT
-	TRBJ2-7	TRBV4-1	-	CASSQEVGGRLGEQYF	TGCGCCAGCAGCCAAGAAGTAGGAGGGCGGTTAGGGGAGCAGTACTTC
TRBD1	TRBJ1-5	TRBV5-6	few	CASSQQGAGSQPQHF	TGTGCCAGCAGCCAACAGGGGGCCGGGAGTCAGCCCCAGCATTTT
-	TRBJ1-6	TRBV4-1	-	CASSQDKTKNSPLHF	TGCGCCAGCAGCCAAGATAAGACCAAAAATTCACCCCTCCACTTT
-	TRBJ2-7	TRBV6-1	-	CASSVGGGGFYEQYF	TGTGCCAGCAGTGTAGGGGGGGGAGGGTTCTACGAGCAGTACTTC
TRBD2	TRBJ2-3	TRBV25-1	-	CASSRTSGSTDTQYF	TGTGCCAGCAGTAGGACTAGCGGGAGTACAGATACGCAGTATTTT
TRBD1	TRBJ1-5	TRBV27	-	CASSFQGGQPQHF	TGTGCCAGCAGTTTCCAGGGGGGTCAGCCCCAGCATTTT
-	TRBJ2-3	TRBV28	-	CASRGSGGTDTQYF	TGTGCCAGCAGGGGGTCAGGAGGCACAGATACGCAGTATTTT
-	TRBJ1-6	TRBV5-1	-	CASSSMVIGGANSPLHF	TGCGCCAGCAGCAGCATGGTGATCGGGGGGGCTAATTCACCCCTCCACTTT
TRBD1	TRBJ1-6	TRBV5-8	-	CASNDRGLYNSPLHF	TGTGCCAGCAACGACAGGGGGCTATATAATTCACCCCTCCACTTT
-	TRBJ2-5	TRBV4-1	-	CASSQAIRETQYF	TGCGCCAGCAGCCAAGCTATCCGAGAGACCCAGTACTTC
TRBD1	TRBJ2-7	TRBV9	-	CASSVGDRFGEQYF	TGTGCCAGCAGCGTCGGGGACAGGTTTGGCGAGCAGTACTTC
TRBD1	TRBJ2-3	TRBV5-1	few	CASSRTGNADTQYF	TGCGCCAGCAGCCGGACAGGGAACGCAGATACGCAGTATTTT
TRBD1	TRBJ1-1	TRBV7-9	-	CASRDTGGTEAFF	TGTGCCAGCAGAGATACAGGGGGCACTGAAGCTTTCTTT
-	TRBJ2-1	TRBV10-3	once	CAIREDYRGPNEQFF	TGTGCCATCAGGGAGGACTACCGGGGCCCCAATGAGCAGTTCTTC
TRBD1	TRBJ2-7	TRBV18	-	CASSPIGTGAVSEQYF	TGTGCCAGCTCACCAATCGGGACAGGGGCGGTCAGCGAGCAGTACTTC
-	TRBJ2-7	TRBV5-6	-	CASSRGPSSYEQYF	TGTGCCAGCAGTCGTGGTCCCAGCTCCTACGAGCAGTACTTC
TRBD2	TRBJ2-2	TRBV5-4	-	CASSAGDGTLGELFF	TGTGCCAGCAGCGCGGGGGACGGTACACTCGGGGAGCTGTTTTTT
-	TRBJ2-2	TRBV5-1	-	CASSFGSPILPGELFF	TGCGCCAGCAGCTTCGGCAGCCCAATCCTGCCCGGGGAGCTGTTTTTT
-	TRBJ1-1	TRBV5-6	few	CASSLSGRMNTEAFF	TGTGCCAGCAGCTTGTCGGGGCGCATGAATACTGAAGCTTTCTTT
TRBD1	TRBJ2-7	TRBV10-3	few	CAISRKQGDGEQYF	TGTGCCATCAGTAGAAAACAGGGGGACGGCGAGCAGTACTTC
-	TRBJ1-1	TRBV7-9	-	CASSSGAGNTEAFF	TGTGCCAGCAGCTCAGGGGCCGGGAACACTGAAGCTTTCTTT
-	TRBJ1-4	TRBV4-1	-	CASSYRTEKLFF	TGCGCCAGCAGCTATAGGACTGAAAAACTGTTTTTT
TRBD2	TRBJ2-1	TRBV27	-	CASSLIWTSQLSYNEQFF	TGTGCCAGCAGTTTAATATGGACTAGCCAGCTTTCCTACAATGAGCAGTTCTTC
TRBD2	TRBJ2-7	TRBV7-9	few	CASSYSGVVYEQYF	TGTGCCAGCAGCTATAGCGGGGTGGTCTACGAGCAGTACTTC
TRBD1	TRBJ2-7	TRBV4-3	-	CASSQTGMGYEQYF	TGCGCCAGCAGCCAGACAGGGATGGGGTACGAGCAGTACTTC
TRBD1	TRBJ2-5	TRBV5-4	-	CASSSQGFQETQYF	TGTGCCAGCAGCTCACAGGGGTTCCAAGAGACCCAGTACTTC
-	TRBJ1-2	TRBV5-8	-	CASSLVVEGYTF	TGTGCCAGCAGCTTGGTTGTCGAAGGCTACACCTTC
-	TRBJ1-1	TRBV6-5	-	CASSRGNTEAFF	TGTGCCAGCAGCAGGGGGAACACTGAAGCTTTCTTT